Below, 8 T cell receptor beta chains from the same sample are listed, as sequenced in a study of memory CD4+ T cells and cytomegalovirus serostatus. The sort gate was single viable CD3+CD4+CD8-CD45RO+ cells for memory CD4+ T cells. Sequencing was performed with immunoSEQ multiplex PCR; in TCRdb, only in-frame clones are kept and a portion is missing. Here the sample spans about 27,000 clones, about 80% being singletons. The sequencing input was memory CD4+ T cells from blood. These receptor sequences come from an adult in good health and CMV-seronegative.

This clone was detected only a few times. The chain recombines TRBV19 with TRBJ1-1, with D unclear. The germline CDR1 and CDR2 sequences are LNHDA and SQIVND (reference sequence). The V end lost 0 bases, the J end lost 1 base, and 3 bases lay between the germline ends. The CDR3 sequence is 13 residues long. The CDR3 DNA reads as TGTGCCAGTAGTATAGACACGAACACTGAAGCTTTCTTT. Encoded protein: CASSIDTNTEAFF.

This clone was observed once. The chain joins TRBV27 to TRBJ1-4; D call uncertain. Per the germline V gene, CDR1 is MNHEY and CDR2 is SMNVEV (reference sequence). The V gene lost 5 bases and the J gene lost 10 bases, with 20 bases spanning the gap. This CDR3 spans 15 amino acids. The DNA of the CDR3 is TGTGCCAGCAGTAGCCTTTTGGGATATCAAGGAAAACTGTTTTTT. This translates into CASSSLLGYQGKLFF.

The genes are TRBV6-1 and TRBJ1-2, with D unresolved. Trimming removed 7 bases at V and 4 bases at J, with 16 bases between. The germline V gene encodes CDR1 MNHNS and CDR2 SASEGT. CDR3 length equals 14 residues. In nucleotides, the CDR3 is TGTGCCAGCACCCCCGGTGAGGGTGGCTATGGCTACACCTTC. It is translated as CASTPGEGGYGYTF.

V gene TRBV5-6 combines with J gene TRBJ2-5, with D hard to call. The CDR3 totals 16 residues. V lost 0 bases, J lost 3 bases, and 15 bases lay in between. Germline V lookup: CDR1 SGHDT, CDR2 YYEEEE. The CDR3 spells CASSLVGLSDEETQYF. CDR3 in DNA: TGTGCCAGCAGCTTGGTGGGCCTAAGCGATGAAGAGACCCAGTACTTC.

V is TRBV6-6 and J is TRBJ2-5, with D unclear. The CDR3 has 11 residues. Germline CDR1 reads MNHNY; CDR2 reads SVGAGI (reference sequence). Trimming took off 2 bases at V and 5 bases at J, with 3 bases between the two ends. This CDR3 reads CASSYGETQYF. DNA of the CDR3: TGTGCCAGCAGTTACGGTGAGACCCAGTACTTC.

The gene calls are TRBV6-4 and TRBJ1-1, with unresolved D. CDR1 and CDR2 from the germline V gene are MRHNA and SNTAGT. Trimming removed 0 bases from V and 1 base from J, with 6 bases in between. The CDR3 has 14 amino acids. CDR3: CASSDSDKNTEAFF. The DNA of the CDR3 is TGTGCCAGCAGTGACTCTGATAAGAACACTGAAGCTTTCTTT.

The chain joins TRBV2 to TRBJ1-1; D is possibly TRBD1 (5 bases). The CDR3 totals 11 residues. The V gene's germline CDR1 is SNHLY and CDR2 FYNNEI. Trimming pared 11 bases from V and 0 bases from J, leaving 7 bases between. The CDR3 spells CAQGVNTEAFF. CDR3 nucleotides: TGTGCCCAGGGAGTGAACACTGAAGCTTTCTTT.

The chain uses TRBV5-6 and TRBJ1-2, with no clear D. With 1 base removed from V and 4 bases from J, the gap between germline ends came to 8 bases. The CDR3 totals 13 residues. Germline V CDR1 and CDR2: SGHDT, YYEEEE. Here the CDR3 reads CASSLTELYGYTF. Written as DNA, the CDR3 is TGTGCCAGCAGCTTGACAGAGCTCTATGGCTACACCTTC.